One sample yielded the 14 T cell receptor beta chains listed below, sequenced in a study of cytomegalovirus exposure and HLA in healthy donors. 60 Vbeta and 13 Jbeta primers were used in PCR. This table comes from immunoSEQ multiplex PCR, and its TCRdb copy is limited to in-frame clones, with some not included. This table has roughly 150,000 clones, 82% appearing once. Sequenced: PBMCs. The source is a girl aged 2-9 years in good health and CMV-seropositive.

This clone was detected once. The chain carries TRBV7-8 and TRBJ2-3, with a tentative D call TRBD1 (5 bases). Germline V lookup: CDR1 SGHVS, CDR2 FQNEAQ. Trimming pared 7 bases from V and 6 bases from J, leaving 20 bases between. The CDR3 loop spans 15 amino acids. The CDR3 nucleotides read TGTGCCAGCACGAACGAGGCTGGGAAGGGGGATACGCAGTATTTT. As protein: CASTNEAGKGDTQYF.

As concerns this clone: An end of the junction differs from the germline gene, which may be a read error. The chain employs TRBV7-9 and TRBJ2-5, with 8 bases matching TRBD1. Looked up from germline, CDR1 is SEHNR and CDR2 is FQNEAQ (reference sequence). The CDR3 loop spans 16 amino acids. CDR3 coding DNA: TGTTCCAGCAGCTCGACCCCGGGACAGGCATTAGAGACCCAGTACTTC. It specifies CSSSSTPGQALETQYF.

This clone was seen more than once but under ten times. The rearrangement joins TRBV5-6 to TRBJ1-4; no clear D. The V end lost 4 bases, the J end lost 5 bases, and 9 bases lay between the germline ends. This CDR3 is 13 amino acids long. Germline V gives CDR1 SGHDT, CDR2 YYEEEE. The DNA for the CDR3 is TGTGCCAGCAGCGTGGGTGTAAATGAAAAACTGTTTTTT. Translation gives CASSVGVNEKLFF.

This clone came up a few times. The chain couples TRBV30 to TRBJ1-5; 10 bases align to TRBD1. Trimming took 3 bases from V and 2 from J; bases not matched to a gene: 4. This CDR3 is built from 15 residues. CDR1 is GTSNPN and CDR2 is SVGIG in the germline V gene (reference sequence). The CDR3 region is CAWSPGTGGNQPQHF. DNA for the CDR3: TGTGCCTGGAGCCCCGGGACAGGGGGCAATCAGCCCCAGCATTTT.

V and J are TRBV2 and TRBJ1-4; TRBD1 might be the D (5 bases). Per germline, CDR1 SNHLY and CDR2 FYNNEI. V was clipped by 5 bases and J by 10 bases, with 17 bases between them. The CDR3 is made up of 14 amino acids. Here the CDR3 reads CASSPRALQRKLFF. DNA of the CDR3: TGTGCCAGCAGTCCCAGGGCCCTACAACGAAAACTGTTTTTT.

Only a few counts were recorded for this clone. This chain links TRBV4-1 with TRBJ2-7; TRBD1 is a possible D gene (5 bases). This CDR3 has 15 residues. V was shortened by 1 base and J by 3 bases, with 13 bases between the two germline ends. Germline loops: CDR1 MGHRA, CDR2 YSYEKL. Here the CDR3 DNA reads TGCGCCAGCAGCCAAGTACTCGTGGGGCGCTACGAGCAGTACTTC. It yields the protein CASSQVLVGRYEQYF.

On this clone: The same CDR3 can be traced to other DNA sequences in this sample. The chain uses TRBV5-1 and TRBJ2-2; 8 positions match TRBD2. This CDR3 has 15 residues. The trim removed 5 bases at V and 1 base at J, leaving 4 bases unmatched. Germline CDR1 is SGHRS and CDR2 is YFSETQ. The CDR3 sequence is CASSTTSENTGELFF. As DNA, the CDR3 is TGCGCCAGCAGTACGACTAGCGAGAACACCGGGGAGCTGTTTTTT.

V usage is TRBV19 and J usage is TRBJ2-5; no clear D. Germline V CDR1 and CDR2: LNHDA, SQIVND (reference sequence). Trimming took off 4 bases at V and 6 bases at J, with 15 bases between the two ends. The CDR3 loop spans 14 amino acids. The CDR3 protein is CASSRSWSPQTQYF. The CDR3 region has the DNA TGTGCCAGTAGTAGATCGTGGAGCCCCCAGACCCAGTACTTC.

The V gene is TRBV30, the J gene TRBJ2-5, with 8 nucleotides matching TRBD2. The CDR3 extends over 15 amino acids. CDR1 GTSNPN and CDR2 SVGIG come from the germline V gene (reference sequence). Trimming removed 1 base from V and 2 bases from J; junction bases left unmatched: 6. CDR3 sequence: CAWSETSVLQETQYF. For the CDR3, the DNA is TGTGCCTGGAGTGAGACTAGCGTGTTACAAGAGACCCAGTACTTC.

Comment on this clone: Germline and junction disagree at one end, which may indicate a read error. The sample has other DNA sequences that encode this CDR3 too. The chain couples TRBV10-3 to TRBJ2-5; TRBD2 aligns across 10 bases. The germline CDR1 and CDR2 sequences are ENHRY and SYGVKD. This CDR3 spans 16 amino acids. The CDR3 region is CAISDRSGRGQETQYF. The DNA of the CDR3 is TGCGCCATCAGTGATAGGAGCGGGAGGGGTCAAGAGACCCAGTACTTC.

In this sample, this clone turned up a few times. The rearrangement joins TRBV30 to TRBJ2-2; 10 bases line up with TRBD2. The junction had 13 bases not matched to a gene; V was cut back by 1 base and J by 5 bases. Germline V CDR1 and CDR2: GTSNPN, SVGIG (reference sequence). The CDR3 consists of 18 residues. CDR3 sequence (DNA): TGTGCCTGGAGTGATTTGGCTAGCGGGAGCCCTTTTACCGGGGAGCTGTTTTTT. Residues: CAWSDLASGSPFTGELFF.

This chain connects TRBV4-2 to TRBJ2-6; 7 bases map to TRBD2. V trimming: 4 bases; J trimming: 2 bases; junction bases outside the gene matches: 11. From germline, CDR1 is LGHNA and CDR2 YNFKEQ. The CDR3 length is 18 residues. CDR3 bases: TGTGCCAGCAGCCTCCCCGGGGAGGGTGAGGCTGGGGCCAACGTCCTGACTTTC. Translation: CASSLPGEGEAGANVLTF.

The chain links TRBV6-5 to TRBJ2-5; 8 bases fit TRBD2. V lost 9 bases and J lost 5; bases outside the gene matches: 5. This CDR3 has 12 residues. In germline, CDR1 is MNHEY, CDR2 SVGAGI. In nucleotides, the CDR3 is TGTGCCAGTACTCGCGGGGGGGAGACCCAGTACTTC. Amino acids: CASTRGGETQYF.

In the case of this clone: Sequence at one end of the junction differs from germline and may be a read error. The chain carries TRBV20-1 and TRBJ2-5; D unresolved. CDR3 length equals 11 residues. Germline V lookup: CDR1 DFQATT, CDR2 SNEGSKA (reference sequence). CDR3 in DNA: TGCAGTGCAGCGACCCGAGAGATCCAGTACTTC. It translates to CSAATREIQYF.